This entry is about one TCR beta chain. Its antigen is unknown. These data come from a study of T cell responses to AZD1222 COVID-19 vaccine. TCRdb's table, derived via immunoSEQ multiplex PCR, lists solely in-frame clones and lacks some. Counted here are fewer than 100,000 clones, almost 90% occurring once; the ten biggest clones make up more than 15%. The V and J ends lost 8 bases and 1 base respectively, with 14 bases between them. The germline V gene encodes CDR1 SNHLY and CDR2 FYNNEI. This CDR3 comprises 14 residues. Study conclusions and caveats: Donor demographics were predominantly white British with a female majority; clonal diversity may be underestimated. Spike-specific TCR breadth rose after two AZD1222 doses, and depth rose as well.

The TCR sequence derives from an adult who received the AZD1222 COVID-19 vaccine. The gene calls are TRBV2 and TRBJ2-5; maybe TRBD2 (6 bases). This sample comprised peripheral blood, obtained 28 days after the second AZD1222 dose. The CDR3 coding sequence is TGTGCCAGCTTCCGGGACTCCATCCAAGAGACCCAGTACTTC. Encoded protein: CASFRDSIQETQYF.